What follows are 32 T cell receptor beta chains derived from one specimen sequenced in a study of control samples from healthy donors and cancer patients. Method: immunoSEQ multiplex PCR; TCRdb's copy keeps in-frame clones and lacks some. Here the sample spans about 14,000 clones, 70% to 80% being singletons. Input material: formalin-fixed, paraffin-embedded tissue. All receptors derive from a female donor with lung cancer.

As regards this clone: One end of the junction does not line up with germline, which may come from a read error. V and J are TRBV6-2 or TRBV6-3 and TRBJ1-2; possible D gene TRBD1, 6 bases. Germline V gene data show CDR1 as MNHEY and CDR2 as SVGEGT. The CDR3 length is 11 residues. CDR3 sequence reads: CASSQGQNSAF. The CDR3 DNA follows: TGTGCCAGCAGTCAAGGACAGAATAGCGCCTTC.

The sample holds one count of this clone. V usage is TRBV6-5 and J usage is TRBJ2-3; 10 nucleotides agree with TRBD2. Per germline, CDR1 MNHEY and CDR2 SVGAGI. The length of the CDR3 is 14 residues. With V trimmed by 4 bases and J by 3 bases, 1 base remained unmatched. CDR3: CASSSSGGTDTQYF. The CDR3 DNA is TGTGCCAGCAGTTCTAGCGGGGGTACAGATACGCAGTATTTT.

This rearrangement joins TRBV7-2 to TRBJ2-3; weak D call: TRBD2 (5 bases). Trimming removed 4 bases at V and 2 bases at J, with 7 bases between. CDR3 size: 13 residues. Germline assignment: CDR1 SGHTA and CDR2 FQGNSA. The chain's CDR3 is CASSWTVTDTQYF. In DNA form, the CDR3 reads TGTGCCAGCAGCTGGACTGTCACAGATACGCAGTATTTT.

The CDR3 sequence is CASSLGQSTGELFF. The CDR3 DNA follows: TGTGCCAGCAGCTTAGGCCAGAGCACCGGGGAGCTGTTTTTT. J is TRBJ2-2 and V is TRBV7-6; no definite D call. This CDR3 spans 14 amino acids. Deletions cut 1 base from V and 4 bases from J, with 7 bases between. In germline, CDR1 is SGHVS, CDR2 FNYEAQ.

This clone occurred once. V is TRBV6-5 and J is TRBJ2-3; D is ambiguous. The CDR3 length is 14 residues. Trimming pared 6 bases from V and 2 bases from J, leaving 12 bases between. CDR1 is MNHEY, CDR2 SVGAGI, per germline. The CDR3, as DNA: TGTGCCAGCAGGTCAGACGGAGACACAGATACGCAGTATTTT. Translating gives CASRSDGDTDTQYF.

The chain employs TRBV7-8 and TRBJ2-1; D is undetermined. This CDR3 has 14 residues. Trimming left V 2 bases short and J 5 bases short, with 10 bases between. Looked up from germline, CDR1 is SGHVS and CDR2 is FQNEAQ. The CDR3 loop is CASSLLDTHNEQFF. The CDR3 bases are TGTGCCAGCAGCTTACTAGATACACACAATGAGCAGTTCTTC.

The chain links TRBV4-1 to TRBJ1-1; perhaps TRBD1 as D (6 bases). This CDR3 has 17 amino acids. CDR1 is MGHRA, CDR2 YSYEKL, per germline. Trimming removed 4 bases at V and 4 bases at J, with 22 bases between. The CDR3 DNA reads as TGCGCCAGCAGCCCGCGGGAAAGCAGGGGCGCGGGCACTGAAGCTTTCTTT. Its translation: CASSPRESRGAGTEAFF.

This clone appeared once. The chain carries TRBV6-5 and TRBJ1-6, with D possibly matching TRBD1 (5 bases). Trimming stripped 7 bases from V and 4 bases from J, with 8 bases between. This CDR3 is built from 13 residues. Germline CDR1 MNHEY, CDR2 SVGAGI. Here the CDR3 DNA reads TGTGCCAGCACAGACAGTTATAATTCACCCCTCCACTTT. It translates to CASTDSYNSPLHF.

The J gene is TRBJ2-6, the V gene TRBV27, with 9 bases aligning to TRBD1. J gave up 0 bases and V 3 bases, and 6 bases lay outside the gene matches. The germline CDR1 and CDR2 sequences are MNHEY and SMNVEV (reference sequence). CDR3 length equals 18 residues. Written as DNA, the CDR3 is TGTGCCAGCAGTTTTCGACAGGGGGGAAACTCTGGGGCCAACGTCCTGACTTTC. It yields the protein CASSFRQGGNSGANVLTF.

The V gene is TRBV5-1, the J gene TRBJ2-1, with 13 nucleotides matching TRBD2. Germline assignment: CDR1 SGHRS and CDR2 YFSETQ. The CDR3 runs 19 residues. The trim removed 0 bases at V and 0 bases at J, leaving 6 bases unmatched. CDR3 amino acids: CASSLGTSGSPSSYNEQFF. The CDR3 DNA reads TGCGCCAGCAGCTTGGGGACTAGCGGGAGCCCTAGCTCCTACAATGAGCAGTTCTTC. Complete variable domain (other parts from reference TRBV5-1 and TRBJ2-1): KAGVTQTPRYLIKTRGQQVTLSCSPISGHRSVSWYQQTPGQGLQFLFEYFSETQRNKGNFPGRFSGRQFSNSRSEMNVSTLELGDSALYLCASSLGTSGSPSSYNEQFFGPGTRLTVL.

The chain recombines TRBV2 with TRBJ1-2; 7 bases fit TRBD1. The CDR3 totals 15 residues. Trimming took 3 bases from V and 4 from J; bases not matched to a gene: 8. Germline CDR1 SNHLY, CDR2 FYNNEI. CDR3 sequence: CASSDRDSFVYGYTF. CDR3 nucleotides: TGTGCCAGCAGTGACCGGGACAGTTTTGTCTATGGCTACACCTTC.

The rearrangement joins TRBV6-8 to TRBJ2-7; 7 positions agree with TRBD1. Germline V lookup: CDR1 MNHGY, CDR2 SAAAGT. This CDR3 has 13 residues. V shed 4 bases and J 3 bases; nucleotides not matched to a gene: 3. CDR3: CASSSPGGYEQYF. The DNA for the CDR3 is TGTGCCAGCAGTTCTCCAGGGGGCTACGAGCAGTACTTC.

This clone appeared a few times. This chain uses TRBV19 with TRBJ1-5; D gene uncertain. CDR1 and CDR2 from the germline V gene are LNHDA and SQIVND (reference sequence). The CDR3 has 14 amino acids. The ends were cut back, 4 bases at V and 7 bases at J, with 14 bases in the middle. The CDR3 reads CASSKPPSGQPQHF. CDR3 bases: TGTGCCAGTAGTAAACCCCCTTCGGGGCAGCCCCAGCATTTT.

The CDR3 DNA is TGTGCCAGCAGCGCGCTCGGTTTCACAGATACGCAGTATTTT. Amino acid sequence: CASSALGFTDTQYF. The chain is built from TRBV9 and TRBJ2-3; D gene ambiguous. Germline V gene lookup returns CDR1 SGDLS and CDR2 YYNGEE. V lost 3 bases and J lost 2, with 10 bases in between. The length of the CDR3 is 14 residues.

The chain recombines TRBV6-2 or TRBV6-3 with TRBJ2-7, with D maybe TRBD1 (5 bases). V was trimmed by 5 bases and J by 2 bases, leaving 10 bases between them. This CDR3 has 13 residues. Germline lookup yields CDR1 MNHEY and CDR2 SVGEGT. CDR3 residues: CASSQGFAYEQYF. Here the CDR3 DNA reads TGTGCCAGCAGTCAGGGTTTTGCCTACGAGCAGTACTTC.

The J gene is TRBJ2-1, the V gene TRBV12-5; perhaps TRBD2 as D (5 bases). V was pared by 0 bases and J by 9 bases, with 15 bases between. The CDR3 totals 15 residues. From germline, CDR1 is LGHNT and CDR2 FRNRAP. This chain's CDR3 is CASGLVLGELGEQFF. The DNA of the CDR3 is TGTGCTAGTGGTTTGGTACTCGGGGAATTGGGTGAGCAGTTCTTC.

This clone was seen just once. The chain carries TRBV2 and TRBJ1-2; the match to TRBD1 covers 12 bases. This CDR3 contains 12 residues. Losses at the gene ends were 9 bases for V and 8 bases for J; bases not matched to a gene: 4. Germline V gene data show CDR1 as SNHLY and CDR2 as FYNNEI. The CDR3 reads CARKGTGGGYTF. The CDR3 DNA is TGTGCCAGAAAGGGGACAGGGGGCGGCTACACCTTC.

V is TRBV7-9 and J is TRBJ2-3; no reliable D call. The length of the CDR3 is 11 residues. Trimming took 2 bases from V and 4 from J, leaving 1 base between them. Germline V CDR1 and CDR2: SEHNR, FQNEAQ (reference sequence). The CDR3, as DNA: TGTGCCAGCAGCTTATCAGATACGCAGTATTTT. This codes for CASSLSDTQYF.

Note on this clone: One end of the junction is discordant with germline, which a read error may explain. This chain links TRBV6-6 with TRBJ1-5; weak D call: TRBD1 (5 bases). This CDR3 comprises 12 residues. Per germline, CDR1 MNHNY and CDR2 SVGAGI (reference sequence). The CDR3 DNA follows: TGTGCCAGCAGTGCTAACCAGGGTTGGCCTGCATTT. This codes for CASSANQGWPAF.

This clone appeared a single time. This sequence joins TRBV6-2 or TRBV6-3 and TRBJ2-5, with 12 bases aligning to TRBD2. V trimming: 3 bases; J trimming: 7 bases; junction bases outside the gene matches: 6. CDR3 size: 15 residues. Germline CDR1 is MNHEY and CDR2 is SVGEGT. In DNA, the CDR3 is TGTGCCAGCAGTTATCGACTAGCGGGAGTTGGGACCCAGTACTTC. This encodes CASSYRLAGVGTQYF.

CDR3 region: CASSSGLAGAVNTGELFF. Here the CDR3 DNA reads TGTGCCAGCAGCTCCGGACTAGCGGGGGCCGTAAACACCGGGGAGCTGTTTTTT. The chain carries TRBV2 and TRBJ2-2; 13 positions match TRBD2. CDR1 and CDR2 (germline): SNHLY, FYNNEI. This CDR3 spans 18 amino acids. V gave up 6 bases and J gave up 2 bases; unmatched junction bases: 9. The full variable domain, in which reference TRBV2 and TRBJ2-2 provide the parts outside the CDR3, is EPEVTQTPSHQVTQMGQEVILRCVPISNHLYFYWYRQILGQKVEFLVSFYNNEISEKSEIFDDQFSVERPDGSNFTLKIRSTKLEDSAMYFCASSSGLAGAVNTGELFFGEGSRLTVL.

The CDR3 nucleotides are TGTGCCAGCAGCGCCGGGACAGCCTATGCCAACAGCTCTGGAAACACCATATATTTT. Amino acids: CASSAGTAYANSSGNTIYF. The chain recombines TRBV21-1 with TRBJ1-3; TRBD1 is the table's D call, not checked against the DNA. TRBV21-1 is deemed a pseudogene. There are 19 residues in the CDR3.

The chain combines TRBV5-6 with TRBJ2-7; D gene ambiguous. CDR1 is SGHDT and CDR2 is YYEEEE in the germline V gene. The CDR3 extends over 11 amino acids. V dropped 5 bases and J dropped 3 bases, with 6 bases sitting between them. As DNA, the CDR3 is TGTGCCAGCAGTTCTGACTACGAGCAGTACTTC. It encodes CASSSDYEQYF.

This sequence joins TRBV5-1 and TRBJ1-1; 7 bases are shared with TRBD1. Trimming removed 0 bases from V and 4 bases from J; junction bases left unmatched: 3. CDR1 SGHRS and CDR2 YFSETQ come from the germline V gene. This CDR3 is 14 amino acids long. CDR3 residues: CASSLDRGGTEAFF. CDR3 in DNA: TGCGCCAGCAGCTTGGACAGGGGAGGCACTGAAGCTTTCTTT.

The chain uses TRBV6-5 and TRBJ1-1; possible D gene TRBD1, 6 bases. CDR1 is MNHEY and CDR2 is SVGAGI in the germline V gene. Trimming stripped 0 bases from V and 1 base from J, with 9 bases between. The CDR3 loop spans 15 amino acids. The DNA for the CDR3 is TGTGCCAGCAGTTACTCGGACAGCTCGAACACTGAAGCTTTCTTT. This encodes CASSYSDSSNTEAFF.

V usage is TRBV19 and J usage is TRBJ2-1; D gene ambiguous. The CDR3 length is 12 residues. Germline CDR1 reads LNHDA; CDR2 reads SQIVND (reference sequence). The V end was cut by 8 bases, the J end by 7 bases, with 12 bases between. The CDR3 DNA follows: TGTGCCAGTTCCCTCGTAAATAATGAGCAGTTCTTC. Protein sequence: CASSLVNNEQFF. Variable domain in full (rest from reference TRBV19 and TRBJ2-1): DGGITQSPKYLFRKEGQNVTLSCEQNLNHDAMYWYRQDPGQGLRLIYYSQIVNDFQKGDIAEGYSVSREKKESFPLTVTSAQKNPTAFYLCASSLVNNEQFFGPGTRLTVL.

In DNA form, the CDR3 reads TGTGCCAGCTCTCGCGGGACCCAGGGCTCCTACGAGCAGTACTTC. Translating it yields CASSRGTQGSYEQYF. V usage is TRBV18 and J usage is TRBJ2-7, with a tentative D call TRBD2 (6 bases). Germline values: CDR1 KGHSH, CDR2 LQKENI. V was pared by 6 bases and J by 0 bases, with 15 bases between. The CDR3 totals 15 residues.

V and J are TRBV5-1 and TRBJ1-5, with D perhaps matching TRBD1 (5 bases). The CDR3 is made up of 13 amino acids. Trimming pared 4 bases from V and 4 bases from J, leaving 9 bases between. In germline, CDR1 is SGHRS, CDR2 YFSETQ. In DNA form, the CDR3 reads TGCGCCAGCAGCCCCGAGGGGAATCAGCCCCAGCATTTT. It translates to CASSPEGNQPQHF.

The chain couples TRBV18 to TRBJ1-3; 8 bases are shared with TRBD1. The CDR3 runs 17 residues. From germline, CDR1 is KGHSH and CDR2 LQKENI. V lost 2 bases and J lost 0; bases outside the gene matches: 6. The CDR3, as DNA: TGTGCCAGCTCACCATACCCCGGACAGGGCTCTGGAAACACCATATATTTT. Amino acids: CASSPYPGQGSGNTIYF.

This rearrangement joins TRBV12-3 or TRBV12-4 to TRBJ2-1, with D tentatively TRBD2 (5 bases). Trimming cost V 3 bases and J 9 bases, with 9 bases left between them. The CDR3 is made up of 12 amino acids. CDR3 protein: CASSLVGSEQFF. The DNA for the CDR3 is TGTGCCAGCAGTTTGGTTGGGAGTGAGCAGTTCTTC.

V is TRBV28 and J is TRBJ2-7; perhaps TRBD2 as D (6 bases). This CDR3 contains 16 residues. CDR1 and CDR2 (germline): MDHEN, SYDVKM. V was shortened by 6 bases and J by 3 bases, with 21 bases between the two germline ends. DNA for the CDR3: TGTGCCAGCAGCCGAACCGGGGTCGGGCGGGACTACGAGCAGTACTTC. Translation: CASSRTGVGRDYEQYF.

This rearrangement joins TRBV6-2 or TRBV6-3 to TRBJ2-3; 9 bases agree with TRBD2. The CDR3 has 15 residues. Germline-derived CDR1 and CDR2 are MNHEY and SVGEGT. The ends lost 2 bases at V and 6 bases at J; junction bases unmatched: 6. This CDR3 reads CASSYAGLAMDTQYF. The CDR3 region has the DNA TGTGCCAGCAGTTACGCCGGACTAGCGATGGATACGCAGTATTTT.